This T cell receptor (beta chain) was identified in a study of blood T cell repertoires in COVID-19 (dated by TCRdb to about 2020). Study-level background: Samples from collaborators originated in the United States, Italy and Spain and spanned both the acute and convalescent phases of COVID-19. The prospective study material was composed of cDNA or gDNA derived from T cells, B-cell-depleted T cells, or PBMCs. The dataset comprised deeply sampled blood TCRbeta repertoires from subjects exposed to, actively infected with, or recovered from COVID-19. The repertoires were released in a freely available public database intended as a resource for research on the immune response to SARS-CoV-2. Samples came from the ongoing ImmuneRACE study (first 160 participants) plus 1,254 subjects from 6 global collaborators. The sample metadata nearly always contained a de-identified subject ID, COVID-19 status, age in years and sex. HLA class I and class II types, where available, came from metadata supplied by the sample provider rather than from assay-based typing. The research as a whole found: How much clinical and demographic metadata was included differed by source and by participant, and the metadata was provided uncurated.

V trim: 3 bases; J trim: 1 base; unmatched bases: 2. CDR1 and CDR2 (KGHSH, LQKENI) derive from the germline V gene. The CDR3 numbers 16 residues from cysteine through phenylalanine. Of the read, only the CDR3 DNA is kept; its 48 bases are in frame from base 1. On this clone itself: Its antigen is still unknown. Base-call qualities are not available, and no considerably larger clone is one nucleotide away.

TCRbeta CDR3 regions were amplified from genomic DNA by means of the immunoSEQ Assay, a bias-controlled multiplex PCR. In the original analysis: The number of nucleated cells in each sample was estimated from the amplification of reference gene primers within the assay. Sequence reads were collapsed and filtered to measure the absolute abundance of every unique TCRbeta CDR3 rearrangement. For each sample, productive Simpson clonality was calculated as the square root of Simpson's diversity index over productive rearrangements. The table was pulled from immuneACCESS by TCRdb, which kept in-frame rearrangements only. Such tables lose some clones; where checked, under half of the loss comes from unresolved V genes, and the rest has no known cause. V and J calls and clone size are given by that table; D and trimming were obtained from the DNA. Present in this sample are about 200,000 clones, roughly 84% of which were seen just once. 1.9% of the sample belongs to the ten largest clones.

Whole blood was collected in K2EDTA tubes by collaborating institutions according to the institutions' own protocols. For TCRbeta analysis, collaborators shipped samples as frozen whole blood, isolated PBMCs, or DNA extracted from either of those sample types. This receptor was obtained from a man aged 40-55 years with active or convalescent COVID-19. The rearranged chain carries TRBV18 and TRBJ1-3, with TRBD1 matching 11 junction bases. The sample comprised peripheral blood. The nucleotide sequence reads TGTGCCAGCTCACCGGGACAGGGGGGATCTGGAAACACCATATATTTT. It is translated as CASSPGQGGSGNTIYF.